The 26 T cell receptor beta chains reported below all come from one sample, sequenced in a study of T cells in Graves' hyperthyroidism and ophthalmopathy. Template material for amplifying TCR beta CDR3 regions consisted of RNA transcripts. Primed by the HTBI set, a first-round RT-PCR was run on the TCR CDR3. From the multiplex PCR reads, TCRdb called clonotypes with MiXCR, one entry per CDR3 protein. Of 300,000 to 450,000 distinct CDR3 sequences listed, about 15% are singletons. Sequenced sample: blood. These receptors were taken from a young woman with Graves' hyperthyroidism.

This clonotype was counted between two and nine times. The chain employs TRBV19 and TRBJ1-2, with TRBD1 identical over 9 bases. This CDR3 contains 18 residues. CDR1 is LNHDA, CDR2 SQIVND, per germline (reference sequence). V lost 5 bases to trimming and J lost 2 bases; unmatched junction nucleotides: 15. The CDR3 spells CASSDPRDRVVENYGYTF. The CDR3 nucleotides are TGTGCCAGTAGTGATCCCCGGGACAGGGTAGTCGAAAACTATGGCTACACCTTC.

This clonotype has just a few counts. The chain carries TRBV20-1 and TRBJ2-1; 9 bases are a match to TRBD2. Germline V gene lookup returns CDR1 DFQATT and CDR2 SNEGSKA (reference sequence). The CDR3 length is 15 residues. V lost 3 bases to trimming and J lost 1 base; unmatched junction nucleotides: 4. Written as DNA, the CDR3 is TGCAGTGCTAGGTCGCTAGCGGGGTCCTACAATGAGCAGTTCTTC. This gives the protein CSARSLAGSYNEQFF.

This clonotype appeared many times. The chain is built from TRBV29-1 and TRBJ2-3; perhaps TRBD2 as D (8 bases). CDR1 is SQVTM, CDR2 ANQGSEA, per germline. This CDR3 has 16 residues. V lost 1 base and J 2 bases, leaving 16 bases between the germline ends. The chain's CDR3 is CSVEGRGDSPTDTQYF. The CDR3 nucleotides read TGCAGCGTTGAAGGGCGGGGGGACAGCCCCACAGATACGCAGTATTTT.

This clonotype was counted a few times. The chain recombines TRBV20-1 with TRBJ2-5; TRBD2 matches 7 bases. V shed 6 bases, J shed 1 base, and the junction held 11 bases outside the gene matches. This CDR3 has 15 amino acids. Germline CDR1 DFQATT, CDR2 SNEGSKA (reference sequence). The CDR3 DNA is TGCAGTGCCCCAGCGGGATCCATCCCCCAAGAGACCCAGTACTTC. It specifies CSAPAGSIPQETQYF.

This clonotype turned up a few times. The chain recombines TRBV10-2 with TRBJ2-7; either TRBD1 or TRBD2 may fit D (5 bases each). The CDR3 is 15 residues long. Germline loops: CDR1 WSHSY, CDR2 SAAADI. Trimming pared 4 bases from V and 5 bases from J, leaving 18 bases between. CDR3 loop: CASSGGSSKLHEQYF. The DNA for the CDR3 is TGCGCCAGCAGTGGGGGGAGCAGCAAGTTGCACGAGCAGTACTTC.

This clonotype was observed many times. This chain joins TRBV7-2 and TRBJ2-3; TRBD1 agrees at 8 bases. The V and J ends lost 1 base and 6 bases, in that order; junction bases with no gene match: 3. The germline V gene encodes CDR1 SGHTA and CDR2 FQGNSA. This CDR3 spans 14 amino acids. DNA of the CDR3: TGTGCCAGCAGCTTAGACAGGGGGAGGGATACGCAGTATTTT. Protein sequence: CASSLDRGRDTQYF.

The CDR3 DNA reads TGTGCCAGCAGCGGGGCCGAAAGCACCGGGGAGCTGTTTTTT. Encoded protein: CASSGAESTGELFF. The chain is built from TRBV11-1 and TRBJ2-2; D is possibly TRBD1 (5 bases). Looked up from germline, CDR1 is SGHAT and CDR2 is FQDESV (reference sequence). CDR3 size: 14 residues. V shed 5 bases and J shed 4 bases, with 11 bases lying between them. The variable domain in full, with the rest retrieved from reference TRBV11-1 and TRBJ2-2, is EAEVAQSPRYKITEKSQAVAFWCDPISGHATLYWYRQILGQGPELLVQFQDESVVDDSQLPKDRFSAERLKGVDSTLKIQPAELGDSAMYLCASSGAESTGELFFGEGSRLTVL.

The chain has TRBV6-2 or TRBV6-3 and TRBJ2-7; TRBD2 matches at 13 bases. This CDR3 is 14 amino acids long. With 7 bases clipped from V and 4 bases from J, the junction kept 4 bases outside the gene matches. CDR1 is MNHEY, CDR2 SVGEGT, per germline. DNA for the CDR3: TGTGCCAGCATTACTAGCGGGAGGGCGTACGAGCAGTACTTC. Protein product: CASITSGRAYEQYF.

This clonotype was found a few times. The CDR3 DNA reads TGCGCCAGCAGCCAGACCCCGGGCCCGAATTTCTACGAGCAGTACTTC. It yields the protein CASSQTPGPNFYEQYF. The chain employs TRBV4-1 and TRBJ2-7; D remains unclear. The CDR3 is 16 residues long. Trimming took 3 bases from V and 3 from J, leaving 18 bases between them. CDR1 and CDR2 (germline): MGHRA, YSYEKL.

Points on this clonotype: The junction shows a germline mismatch at one end, possibly a read error. The rearrangement joins TRBV7-2 to TRBJ2-1, with D unclear. CDR3 length: 12 residues. Germline loops: CDR1 SGHTA, CDR2 FQGNSA. The CDR3 reads CASSLVLVEQFF. The CDR3 DNA sequence: TGCGCCAGCAGCTTAGTATTGGTTGAGCAGTTCTTC.

CDR3 sequence: CASTAQDVRGGELFF. In DNA, the CDR3 is TGTGCCAGCACCGCCCAAGACGTCAGGGGCGGGGAGCTGTTTTTT. This chain joins TRBV7-8 and TRBJ2-2; perhaps TRBD1 as D (6 bases). V was trimmed by 7 bases and J by 7 bases, leaving 19 bases between them. The V gene's germline CDR1 is SGHVS and CDR2 FQNEAQ. This CDR3 is 15 amino acids long.

This clonotype was seen more than once but under ten times. At one end the junction does not follow the germline gene, possibly because of a read error. V and J are TRBV6-4 and TRBJ2-7; unclear D gene. Germline V gives CDR1 MRHNA, CDR2 SNTAGT. The CDR3 loop spans 13 amino acids. DNA of the CDR3: TGTGCCAGCAGTTACTCGACTGTGGGCGGGCAGTACTTC. The encoded protein is CASSYSTVGGQYF.

At least ten counts were recorded for this clonotype. J is TRBJ1-2 and V is TRBV2; D is uncertain. Germline V gene lookup returns CDR1 SNHLY and CDR2 FYNNEI. Trimming pared 7 bases from V and 2 bases from J, leaving 11 bases between. The CDR3 sequence is 13 residues long. The CDR3 DNA reads as TGTGCCAGCAAGGGAGGAGAAAACTATGGCTACACCTTC. Protein sequence: CASKGGENYGYTF.

Note on this clonotype: A much larger clone differs from this one at a single base, so this may be a read error. V is TRBV20-1 and J is TRBJ2-7, with D possibly being TRBD1 or TRBD2 (5 bases each). Germline V gives CDR1 DFQATT, CDR2 SNEGSKA (reference sequence). The length of the CDR3 is 13 residues. Written as DNA, the CDR3 is TGCAATGCTAGAGGGGTAGGACCTCTCGAGCAGTACTTC. Encoded protein: CNARGVGPLEQYF.

The chain carries TRBV12-3 or TRBV12-4 and TRBJ2-2, with 7 bases lining up with TRBD1. The CDR3 is made up of 13 amino acids. V lost 6 bases and J lost 7; bases outside the gene matches: 5. The CDR3 spells CASSRGFGGELFF. The DNA for the CDR3 is TGTGCCAGCAGCAGGGGGTTTGGCGGGGAGCTGTTTTTT.

The chain has TRBV20-1 and TRBJ2-5; D is undetermined. CDR3 length: 13 amino acids. Germline V lookup: CDR1 DFQATT, CDR2 SNEGSKA (reference sequence). Trimming took 3 bases from V and 5 from J, leaving 13 bases between them. The CDR3 coding sequence is TGCAGTGCTAGGGGCCCGGTCGATGAGACCCAGTACTTC. Its translation: CSARGPVDETQYF.

Concerning this clonotype: A much larger clone differs from this one at a single base, so this may be a read error. CDR3 nucleotides: TGTGCCAGCAGACCGAGGGGCGTCTACAATGAGCAGTTCTTC. This sequence encodes CASRPRGVYNEQFF. V is TRBV6-1 and J is TRBJ2-1, with D possibly called TRBD1 or TRBD2 (5 bases each). The CDR3 loop spans 14 amino acids. The germline V gene has CDR1 MNHNS and CDR2 SASEGT. Deletions cut 6 bases from V and 3 bases from J, with 12 bases between.

This clonotype occurred many times. The J gene is TRBJ2-7, the V gene TRBV28; D tentatively fits TRBD1 or TRBD2 (5 bases each). The CDR3 contains 14 residues. Germline lookup yields CDR1 MDHEN and CDR2 SYDVKM. Trimming pared 8 bases from V and 3 bases from J, leaving 17 bases between. This chain's CDR3 is CASGKIRDDYEQYF. The CDR3 DNA follows: TGTGCCAGCGGAAAAATCCGGGACGACTACGAGCAGTACTTC. The variable domain in full, completed from reference TRBV28 and TRBJ2-7, reads DVKVTQSSRYLVKRTGEKVFLECVQDMDHENMFWYRQDPGLGLRLIYFSYDVKMKEKGDIPEGYSVSREKKERFSLILESASTNQTSMYLCASGKIRDDYEQYFGPGTRLTVT.

A few counts support this clonotype. This chain uses TRBV7-9 with TRBJ2-7; 12 bases are shared with TRBD2. With V trimmed by 5 bases and J by 4 bases, 12 bases remained unmatched. CDR1 is SEHNR and CDR2 is FQNEAQ in the germline V gene (reference sequence). CDR3 length: 17 amino acids. CDR3: CASSPSLAGGPGYEQYF. The CDR3 DNA is TGTGCCAGCAGCCCTAGCCTAGCGGGAGGGCCCGGGTACGAGCAGTACTTC.

The rearrangement links TRBV5-1 to TRBJ2-1; D unresolved. Between the trimmed V and J ends, which lost 0 bases and 8 bases, there was a span of 12 bases. CDR3 length: 14 amino acids. Per the germline V gene, CDR1 is SGHRS and CDR2 is YFSETQ. The CDR3, as DNA: TGCGCCAGCAGCTTGGGACACCCTTTCGATGAGCAGTTCTTC. The encoded protein is CASSLGHPFDEQFF. Full variable domain (missing parts from reference TRBV5-1 and TRBJ2-1): KAGVTQTPRYLIKTRGQQVTLSCSPISGHRSVSWYQQTPGQGLQFLFEYFSETQRNKGNFPGRFSGRQFSNSRSEMNVSTLELGDSALYLCASSLGHPFDEQFFGPGTRLTVL.

This clonotype was counted a few times. J is TRBJ2-7 and V is TRBV29-1, with D perhaps matching TRBD1 (5 bases). The germline CDR1 and CDR2 sequences are SQVTM and ANQGSEA. This CDR3 is 13 amino acids long. Between the trimmed V and J ends, which lost 4 bases and 0 bases, there was a span of 10 bases. The DNA of the CDR3 is TGCAGCGTTGTCTCAGGGTTCTCCTACGAGCAGTACTTC. Amino acid sequence: CSVVSGFSYEQYF.

This clonotype was seen at least ten times. This chain connects TRBV12-3 or TRBV12-4 to TRBJ2-5; D not resolved. The V and J ends lost 5 bases and 7 bases respectively, with 14 bases between them. The CDR3 loop spans 13 amino acids. This CDR3 reads CASSLGGRATQYF. CDR3 DNA: TGTGCCAGCAGTCTCGGTGGTAGGGCGACCCAGTACTTC.

This clonotype was seen only a few times. V usage is TRBV20-1 and J usage is TRBJ2-1; 7 bases align to TRBD2. J was trimmed by 0 bases and V by 3 bases; bases with no gene match: 17. This CDR3 is built from 19 residues. Germline values: CDR1 DFQATT, CDR2 SNEGSKA (reference sequence). The CDR3 DNA sequence: TGCAGTGCTAGGTCTCCACTCTCCACGACTAGCCGCTCCTACAATGAGCAGTTCTTC. It codes for CSARSPLSTTSRSYNEQFF.

Many counts were recorded for this clonotype. The chain joins TRBV12-3 or TRBV12-4 to TRBJ2-3, with TRBD1 matching over 10 bases. The length of the CDR3 is 14 residues. J was trimmed by 7 bases and V by 6 bases; bases with no gene match: 7. In DNA form, the CDR3 reads TGTGCCAGCAGGGAGACAGGGGGCACTAATACGCAGTATTTT. It encodes CASRETGGTNTQYF.

This clonotype was observed a handful of times. The CDR3 loop is CASSQVAVGEQYF. The CDR3 nucleotides read TGTGCCAGCAGCCAAGTGGCCGTCGGGGAGCAGTACTTC. The rearrangement joins TRBV14 to TRBJ2-7, with unresolved D. Germline CDR1 and CDR2: SGHDN and FVKESK. The ends were cut back, 1 base at V and 7 bases at J, with 11 bases in the middle. The CDR3 is 13 residues long.

This clonotype came up many times. The chain joins TRBV2 to TRBJ2-1; TRBD2 agrees at 8 bases. The CDR3 is made up of 12 amino acids. Germline lookup yields CDR1 SNHLY and CDR2 FYNNEI. J lost 9 bases, V lost 6 bases, and 4 bases had no gene match. DNA of the CDR3: TGTGCCAGCAGCGTTAGCGGGATTGAGCAGTTCTTC. Translation gives CASSVSGIEQFF.